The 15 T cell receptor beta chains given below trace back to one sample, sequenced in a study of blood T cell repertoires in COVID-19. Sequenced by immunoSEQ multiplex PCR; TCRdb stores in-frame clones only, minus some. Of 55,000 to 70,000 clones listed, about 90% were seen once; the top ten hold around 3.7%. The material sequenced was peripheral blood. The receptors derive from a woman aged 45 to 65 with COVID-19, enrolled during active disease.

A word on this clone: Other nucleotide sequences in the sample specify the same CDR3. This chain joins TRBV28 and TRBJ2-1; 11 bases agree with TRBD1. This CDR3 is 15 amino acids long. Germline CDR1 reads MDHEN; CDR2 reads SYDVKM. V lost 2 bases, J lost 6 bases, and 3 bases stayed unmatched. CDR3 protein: CASSLPGQGGNEQFF. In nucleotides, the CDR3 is TGTGCCAGCAGTTTACCGGGACAGGGGGGCAATGAGCAGTTCTTC.

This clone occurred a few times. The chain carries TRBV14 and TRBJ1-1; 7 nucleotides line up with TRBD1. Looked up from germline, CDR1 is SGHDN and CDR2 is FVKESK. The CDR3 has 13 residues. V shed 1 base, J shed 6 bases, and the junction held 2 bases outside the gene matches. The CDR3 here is CASSQAGTAEAFF. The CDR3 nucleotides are TGTGCCAGCAGCCAAGCGGGGACAGCTGAAGCTTTCTTT.

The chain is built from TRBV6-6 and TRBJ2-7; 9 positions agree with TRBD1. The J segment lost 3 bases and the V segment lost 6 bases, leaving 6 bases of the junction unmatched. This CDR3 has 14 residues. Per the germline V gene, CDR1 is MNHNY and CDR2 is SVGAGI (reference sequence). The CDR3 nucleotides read TGTGCCAGCAGCCCGGGACAGGGATACTACGAGCAGTACTTC. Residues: CASSPGQGYYEQYF.

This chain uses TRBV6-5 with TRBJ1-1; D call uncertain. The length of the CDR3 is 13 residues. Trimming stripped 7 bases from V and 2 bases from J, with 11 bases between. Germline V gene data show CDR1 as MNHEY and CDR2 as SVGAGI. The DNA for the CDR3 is TGTGCCAGCACCTTTAGTTCCAACACTGAAGCTTTCTTT. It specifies CASTFSSNTEAFF.

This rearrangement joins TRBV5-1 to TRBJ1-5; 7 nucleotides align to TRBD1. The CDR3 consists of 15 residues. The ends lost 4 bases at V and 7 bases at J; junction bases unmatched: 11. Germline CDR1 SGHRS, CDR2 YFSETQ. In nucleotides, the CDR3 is TGCGCCAGCAGCCCGCAGACAGGGTCTGGCCAGCCCCAGCATTTT. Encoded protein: CASSPQTGSGQPQHF.

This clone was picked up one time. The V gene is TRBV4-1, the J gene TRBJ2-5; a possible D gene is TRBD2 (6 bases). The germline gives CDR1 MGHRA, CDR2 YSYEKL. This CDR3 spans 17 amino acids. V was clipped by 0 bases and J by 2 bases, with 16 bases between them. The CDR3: CASSQDPPGLLQETQYF. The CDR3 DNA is TGCGCCAGCAGCCAAGATCCTCCGGGACTGCTACAAGAGACCCAGTACTTC.

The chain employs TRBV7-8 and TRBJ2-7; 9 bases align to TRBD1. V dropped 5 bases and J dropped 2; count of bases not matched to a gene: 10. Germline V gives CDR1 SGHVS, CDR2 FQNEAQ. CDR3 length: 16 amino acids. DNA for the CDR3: TGTGCCAGCAGCGCCCCGAGGACAGGGGTCCCCTACGAGCAGTACTTC. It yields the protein CASSAPRTGVPYEQYF.

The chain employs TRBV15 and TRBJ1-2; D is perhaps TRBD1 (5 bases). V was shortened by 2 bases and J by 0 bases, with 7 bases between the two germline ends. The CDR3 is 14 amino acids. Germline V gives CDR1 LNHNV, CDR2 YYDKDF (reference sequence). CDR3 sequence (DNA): TGTGCCACCAGCAGATTACAGGCTAACTATGGCTACACCTTC. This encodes CATSRLQANYGYTF.

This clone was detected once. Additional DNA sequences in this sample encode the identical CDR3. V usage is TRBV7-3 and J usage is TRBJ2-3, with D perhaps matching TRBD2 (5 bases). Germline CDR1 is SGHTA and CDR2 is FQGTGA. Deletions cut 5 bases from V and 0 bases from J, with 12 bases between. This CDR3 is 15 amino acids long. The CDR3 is CASSRAGGSTDTQYF. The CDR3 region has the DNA TGTGCCAGCAGCCGGGCCGGAGGAAGCACAGATACGCAGTATTTT.

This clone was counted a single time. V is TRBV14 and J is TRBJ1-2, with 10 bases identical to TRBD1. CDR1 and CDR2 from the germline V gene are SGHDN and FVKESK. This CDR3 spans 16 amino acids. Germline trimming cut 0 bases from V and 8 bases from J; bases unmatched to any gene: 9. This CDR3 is CASSQDLPGQGIGYTF. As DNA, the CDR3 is TGTGCCAGCAGCCAAGATCTCCCGGGACAGGGGATCGGCTACACCTTC.

CDR3: CASRLAGPGRAEDTQYF. The CDR3 DNA reads as TGCGCCAGCAGATTAGCGGGACCTGGGAGGGCCGAAGATACGCAGTATTTT. This chain connects TRBV5-1 to TRBJ2-3, with 8 positions matching TRBD2. Unmatched junction bases numbered 16, after V lost 5 bases and J lost 5 bases. CDR1 is SGHRS and CDR2 is YFSETQ in the germline V gene. The CDR3 covers 17 residues.

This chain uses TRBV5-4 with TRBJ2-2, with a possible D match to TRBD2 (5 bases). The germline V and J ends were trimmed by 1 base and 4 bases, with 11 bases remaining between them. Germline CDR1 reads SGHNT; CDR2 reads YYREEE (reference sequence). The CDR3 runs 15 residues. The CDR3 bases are TGTGCCAGCAGCTTGATCGACGGAGGCACCGGGGAGCTGTTTTTT. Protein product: CASSLIDGGTGELFF.

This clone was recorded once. The CDR3 here is CASSFSGPLYEQYF. Written as DNA, the CDR3 is TGTGCCAGTAGTTTCAGCGGGCCGCTCTACGAGCAGTACTTC. V gene TRBV19 combines with J gene TRBJ2-7; D may be TRBD2 (6 bases). The V end was cut by 5 bases, the J end by 3 bases, with 14 bases between. This CDR3 is built from 14 residues. CDR1 LNHDA and CDR2 SQIVND come from the germline V gene (reference sequence).

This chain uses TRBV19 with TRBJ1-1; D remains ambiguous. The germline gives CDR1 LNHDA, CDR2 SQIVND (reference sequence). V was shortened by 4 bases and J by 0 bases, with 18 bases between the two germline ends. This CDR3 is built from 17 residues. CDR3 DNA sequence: TGTGCCAGTAGTACCCGGGGAGTTCAACCACTGAACACTGAAGCTTTCTTT. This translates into CASSTRGVQPLNTEAFF.

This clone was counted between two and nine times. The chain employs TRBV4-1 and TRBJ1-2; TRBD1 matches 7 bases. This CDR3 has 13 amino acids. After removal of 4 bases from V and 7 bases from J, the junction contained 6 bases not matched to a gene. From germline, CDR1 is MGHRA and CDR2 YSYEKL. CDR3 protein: CASSPRGMRGYTF. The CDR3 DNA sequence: TGCGCCAGCAGCCCCAGGGGGATGCGTGGCTACACCTTC.